Following are 18 T cell receptor beta chains from one sample sequenced in a study of blood T cell repertoires in COVID-19 (TCRdb year 2020). Libraries were made using the immunoSEQ multiplex PCR assay. TCRdb re-hosts the immuneACCESS table, in-frame sequences only. Its copies lack some clones; in the studies checked, an unresolved V gene accounts for under half of them, and the cause for the rest is not known. The sample data list a few hundred thousand clones, and 80% to 90% of these were observed just once. Clones ranked in the top ten supply 2.2% of the sample. The sequencing input was PBMCs or T cells enriched from blood (not recorded which). These TCRs come from a man aged 25 to 40 who had recovered from COVID-19.

The rearrangement joins TRBV27 to TRBJ2-2, with TRBD2 as a possible D gene (6 bases). Trimming stripped 0 bases from V and 1 base from J, with 9 bases between. This CDR3 has 16 residues. Germline lookup yields CDR1 MNHEY and CDR2 SMNVEV (reference sequence). The CDR3 sequence is CASSLSASVNTGELFF. The DNA for the CDR3 is TGTGCCAGCAGTTTATCCGCTAGCGTGAACACCGGGGAGCTGTTTTTT.

The chain is built from TRBV18 and TRBJ2-2; the D is unclear. V was shortened by 0 bases and J by 5 bases, with 19 bases between the two germline ends. From germline, CDR1 is KGHSH and CDR2 LQKENI. The CDR3 extends over 18 amino acids. The CDR3 protein is CASSPPVASAVATGELFF. The CDR3 coding sequence is TGTGCCAGCTCACCACCGGTTGCGTCGGCGGTCGCAACCGGGGAGCTGTTTTTT.

The chain links TRBV7-8 to TRBJ1-6; tentatively, D is TRBD1 (5 bases). The V gene's germline CDR1 is SGHVS and CDR2 FQNEAQ. Trimming shortened V by 1 base and J by 9 bases, and 13 bases separated the two germline ends. This CDR3 has 15 residues. The CDR3 DNA sequence: TGTGCCAGCAGCTTAGTCGGGACTAGAGGTTCACCCCTCCACTTT. Protein sequence: CASSLVGTRGSPLHF.

The chain couples TRBV5-1 to TRBJ1-5; the match to TRBD1 covers 7 bases. J gave up 0 bases and V 5 bases, and 5 bases lay outside the gene matches. Germline V CDR1 and CDR2: SGHRS, YFSETQ. The CDR3 runs 15 residues. CDR3 amino acids: CASRLWTGSNQPQHF. The CDR3 DNA follows: TGCGCCAGCAGACTTTGGACAGGTAGCAATCAGCCCCAGCATTTT.

The V gene is TRBV19, the J gene TRBJ1-6; 9 positions match TRBD1. V dropped 4 bases and J dropped 9; count of bases not matched to a gene: 13. The CDR3 has 17 amino acids. In germline, CDR1 is LNHDA, CDR2 SQIVND (reference sequence). CDR3 DNA sequence: TGTGCCAGTAGTAAACCTCGGACAGGGGCGCGGGTTTCACCCCTCCACTTT. As protein: CASSKPRTGARVSPLHF.

The chain joins TRBV5-1 to TRBJ2-1; D remains unclear. Trimming left V 4 bases short and J 6 bases short, with 26 bases between. Germline lookup yields CDR1 SGHRS and CDR2 YFSETQ. CDR3 length equals 18 residues. The CDR3 DNA sequence: TGCGCCAGCAGCCTGTATACCCCCCCCCAACGAATTAGCAATGAGCAGTTCTTC. Translating it yields CASSLYTPPQRISNEQFF.

The J gene is TRBJ1-1, the V gene TRBV3-1 (or the pseudogene TRBV3-2); no definite D call. The CDR3 contains 13 residues. V was clipped by 0 bases and J by 5 bases, with 7 bases between them. Looked up from germline, CDR1 is LGHDT and CDR2 is YNNKEL (reference sequence). CDR3 region: CASSQEGRTEAFF. CDR3 sequence (DNA): TGTGCCAGCAGCCAAGAGGGGAGGACTGAAGCTTTCTTT.

The V gene is TRBV19, the J gene TRBJ2-7, with TRBD1 as a possible D gene (6 bases). This CDR3 region has 14 residues. Germline assignment: CDR1 LNHDA and CDR2 SQIVND (reference sequence). V shed 4 bases and J shed 2 bases, with 12 bases lying between them. The CDR3, as DNA: TGTGCCAGTAGTAGGACAGCGACCGCCTACGAGCAGTACTTC. Amino acids: CASSRTATAYEQYF.

The rearrangement links TRBV3-1 (or the pseudogene TRBV3-2) to TRBJ1-4; unclear D gene. The CDR3 totals 13 residues. Germline CDR1 is LGHDT and CDR2 is YNNKEL (reference sequence). V lost 1 base and J lost 10, with 10 bases in between. The CDR3: CASSQAFGGKLFF. CDR3 coding DNA: TGTGCCAGCAGCCAAGCATTCGGCGGAAAACTGTTTTTT.

Concerning this clone: Other DNA sequences in the sample encode the same CDR3. This chain connects TRBV6-5 to TRBJ1-5; D gene ambiguous. The V and J ends lost 7 bases and 2 bases respectively, with 9 bases between them. This CDR3 comprises 13 residues. Germline V lookup: CDR1 MNHEY, CDR2 SVGAGI. The CDR3 region is CASTPGGNQPQHF. The CDR3, as DNA: TGTGCCAGCACCCCCGGGGGCAATCAGCCCCAGCATTTT.

The chain has TRBV25-1 and TRBJ1-4; TRBD1 aligns across 9 bases. Germline-derived CDR1 and CDR2 are MGHDK and SYGVNS. Losses at the gene ends were 1 base for V and 7 bases for J; bases not matched to a gene: 7. The CDR3 is 16 amino acids. The CDR3 DNA is TGTGCCAGCAGTGAATTTACTCGGACAGGGGTTGAAAAACTGTTTTTT. It specifies CASSEFTRTGVEKLFF.

This clone showed up just a few times. The chain joins TRBV9 to TRBJ1-4, with a weak D call TRBD1 (6 bases). The CDR3 length is 15 residues. Germline V gene data show CDR1 as SGDLS and CDR2 as YYNGEE. Trimming pared 3 bases from V and 4 bases from J, leaving 13 bases between. This CDR3 is CASSALTGLNEKLFF. CDR3 in DNA: TGTGCCAGCAGCGCCCTAACAGGGCTTAATGAAAAACTGTTTTTT.

V and J are TRBV7-9 and TRBJ2-3, with 9 bases identical to TRBD2. The J segment lost 2 bases and the V segment lost 4 bases, leaving 4 bases of the junction unmatched. The CDR3 has 15 residues. The germline V gene has CDR1 SEHNR and CDR2 FQNEAQ (reference sequence). The CDR3 nucleotides are TGTGCCAGCAGCTCGACTAGCGGTTTCACAGATACGCAGTATTTT. This encodes CASSSTSGFTDTQYF.

This clone has more than one count but fewer than ten. The rearrangement joins TRBV18 to TRBJ1-6; D is unclear. V lost 3 bases to trimming and J lost 5 bases, with 11 bases between them. Germline V gene data show CDR1 as KGHSH and CDR2 as LQKENI. The CDR3 extends over 15 amino acids. The CDR3 sequence: CASSPGRVDNSPLHF. CDR3 nucleotides: TGTGCCAGCTCACCTGGGAGGGTTGATAATTCACCCCTCCACTTT.

The chain is built from TRBV6-6 and TRBJ1-5; 7 bases match TRBD1. CDR1 is MNHNY and CDR2 is SVGAGI in the germline V gene (reference sequence). After removal of 2 bases from V and 6 bases from J, the junction contained 7 bases not matched to a gene. The length of the CDR3 is 15 residues. CDR3 nucleotide sequence: TGTGCCAGCAGTTACGGTGGAGGGGGCGGTCAGCCCCAGCATTTT. Translated, it gives CASSYGGGGGQPQHF.

The CDR3 bases are TGTGCCATCAGAGCAGGGGGTCTTTCTGGAAACACCATATATTTT. Residues: CAIRAGGLSGNTIYF. The chain employs TRBV10-3 and TRBJ1-3; TRBD1 aligns across 7 bases. Germline assignment: CDR1 ENHRY and CDR2 SYGVKD. V gave up 6 bases and J gave up 1 base; unmatched junction bases: 6. CDR3 length: 15 amino acids.

The chain combines TRBV27 with TRBJ2-1; 7 bases agree with TRBD1. Losses at the gene ends were 8 bases for V and 4 bases for J; bases not matched to a gene: 26. Germline CDR1 is MNHEY and CDR2 is SMNVEV (reference sequence). This CDR3 has 20 amino acids. CDR3 residues: CASPYPVVLTRDSRYNEQFF. CDR3 sequence (DNA): TGTGCCAGCCCCTATCCAGTTGTCCTCACCCGGGACAGTCGTTACAATGAGCAGTTCTTC.

The chain joins TRBV7-9 to TRBJ1-2, with TRBD1 identical over 7 bases. Germline V gene sequence: CDR1 SEHNR, CDR2 FQNEAQ (reference sequence). Unmatched junction bases numbered 8, after V lost 6 bases and J lost 7 bases. The CDR3 runs 13 residues. CDR3 nucleotide sequence: TGTGCCAGCAGGATCGGGACAGAGGGTGGCTACACCTTC. Residues: CASRIGTEGGYTF. Using reference TRBV7-9 and TRBJ1-2 for the parts outside the CDR3, the full variable domain is DTGVSQNPRHKITKRGQNVTFRCDPISEHNRLYWYRQTLGQGPEFLTYFQNEAQLEKSRLLSDRFSAERPKGSFSTLEIQRTEQGDSAMYLCASRIGTEGGYTFGSGTRLTVV.